This T cell receptor beta chain was identified in a study of OX40 agonist ivuxolimab in advanced cancers. Using immunoSEQ multiplex PCR, the repertoire was profiled, and TCRdb retains in-frame clones only, with some absent. Of about 48,000 clones in the sample, more than 80% are singletons; the top ten hold roughly 1.1%. Sequenced here: CD4+ or CD8+ T cells sorted from blood, sampled in a trial of the OX40 agonist ivuxolimab. The source is an adult with an advanced solid tumor such as melanoma, head and neck, liver or kidney cancer.

CDR3 nucleotide sequence: TGTGCCAGCAGCTCCACACCCTATGGCTACACCTTC. Translated: CASSSTPYGYTF. The chain uses TRBV11-2 and TRBJ1-2; no clear D gene. There are 12 residues in the CDR3. V lost 4 bases and J lost 4, with 7 bases in between. Germline CDR1 SGHAT, CDR2 FQNNGV. Full variable domain (remainder filled in from reference TRBV11-2 and TRBJ1-2): EAGVAQSPRYKIIEKRQSVAFWCNPISGHATLYWYQQILGQGPKLLIQFQNNGVVDDSQLPKDRFSAERLKGVDSTLKIQPAKLEDSAVYLCASSSTPYGYTFGSGTRLTVV.